This T cell receptor (beta chain) was sequenced for a study of blood T cell repertoires in COVID-19. Study as a whole: Acute and convalescent COVID-19 specimens originated in the United States, Italy and Spain.

Looked up from germline, CDR1 is MNHEY and CDR2 is SMNVEV (reference sequence). V lost 1 base, J lost 1 base, and 13 bases lay in between. The CDR3 runs to 16 residues. Original analysis: From reference gene primer amplification, estimates of nucleated cell counts were derived. Only in-frame clones appear in the TCRdb table, and some are missing; sequencing was by immunoSEQ multiplex PCR. The V and J calls and clone size are taken from that table; D and trimming were inferred from the DNA. The repertoire holds roughly 430,000 clones, with around 90% as singletons. The participants were between about 18 and 90 years old and came from about two dozen US areas.

What was sequenced was PBMCs or T cells enriched from blood (not recorded which). The sequence was obtained from a woman aged 40 to 50 with acute COVID-19. The rearrangement joins TRBV27 to TRBJ1-1, with a weak D call TRBD1 (6 bases). CDR3 sequence reads: CASSLWGAGANTEAFF. CDR3 coding DNA: TGTGCCAGCAGTTTATGGGGTGCAGGGGCGAACACTGAAGCTTTCTTT.